A selection of T cell receptor beta chains follows, all from one sample in a study of response to subunit inactivated influenza vaccine. TCRdb passed the RT-PCR reads through MiXCR, listing each CDR3 protein once. The data contain around 530,000 distinct CDR3 sequences, approximately 15% of them seen just once; the ten biggest clones take up 3% to 3.5%. Sequencing was performed on CD4+ T cells sorted from PBMCs, taken about 23 months after vaccination. These receptors were obtained from a man between 50 and 75 years old who received an inactivated influenza vaccine. Each CDR3 is given with its conserved first and last residue. Each record gives: V gene, J gene, CDR3 protein.

V gene: TRBV2
J gene: TRBJ1-2
CDR3 protein: CASSVVIFGGRDGYTF

V gene: TRBV4-2
J gene: TRBJ2-1
CDR3 protein: CASSPPRRVDEQFF

V gene: TRBV7-9
J gene: TRBJ1-2
CDR3 protein: CASSLTPQLQGNYGYTF

V gene: TRBV19
J gene: TRBJ1-1
CDR3 protein: CASSPMGAEAFF

V gene: TRBV7-8
J gene: TRBJ2-1
CDR3 protein: CASSLVKQVLSSEQFF

V gene: TRBV28
J gene: TRBJ2-1
CDR3 protein: CASSSSVFLGNEQFF

V gene: TRBV2
J gene: TRBJ2-1
CDR3 protein: CASSERLQGSEQFF

V gene: TRBV7-9
J gene: TRBJ2-7
CDR3 protein: CASSLSWGSDEQYF

V gene: TRBV29-1
J gene: TRBJ2-1
CDR3 protein: CSVAPPEAEQFF

V gene: TRBV20-1
J gene: TRBJ1-5
CDR3 protein: CSARGSANAGDQPQHF

V gene: TRBV3-1
J gene: TRBJ2-7
CDR3 protein: CASSQEGRRQYF

V gene: TRBV20-1
J gene: TRBJ2-2
CDR3 protein: CSARIGGFGELFF

V gene: TRBV4-3
J gene: TRBJ2-2
CDR3 protein: CASSEGATANTGELFF

V gene: TRBV20-1
J gene: TRBJ1-2
CDR3 protein: CSASAGIKVSGYTF

V gene: TRBV12-3/TRBV12-4
J gene: TRBJ1-4
CDR3 protein: CASSPTGPWEKLFF

V gene: TRBV7-9
J gene: TRBJ2-1
CDR3 protein: CASSVMTSGAYNEQFF

V gene: TRBV5-1
J gene: TRBJ2-2
CDR3 protein: CASSSYQNTGELFF

V gene: TRBV7-8
J gene: TRBJ2-2
CDR3 protein: CASSLDQTGELFF

V gene: TRBV5-5
J gene: TRBJ2-7
CDR3 protein: CASSLSLTKLAWDEQYF

V gene: TRBV29-1
J gene: TRBJ2-2
CDR3 protein: CSVERENTGELFF

V gene: TRBV7-3
J gene: TRBJ2-5
CDR3 protein: CASSLDREETQYF

V gene: TRBV5-6
J gene: TRBJ2-5
CDR3 protein: CASSSRLAGEETQYF

V gene: TRBV20-1
J gene: TRBJ2-2
CDR3 protein: CSARLGGSGTGELFF

V gene: TRBV20-1
J gene: TRBJ2-7
CDR3 protein: CSASQAGGQNEQYF

V gene: TRBV4-2
J gene: TRBJ1-1
CDR3 protein: CASSHPGVDTEAFF

V gene: TRBV20-1
J gene: TRBJ1-1
CDR3 protein: CSRAGYSEAFF

V gene: TRBV7-9
J gene: TRBJ1-2
CDR3 protein: CASSSTGGAGGYTF

V gene: TRBV11-1
J gene: TRBJ2-7
CDR3 protein: CASSFMAGAGEQYF

V gene: TRBV11-2
J gene: TRBJ2-1
CDR3 protein: CASSPYNGPNNEQFF

V gene: TRBV20-1
J gene: TRBJ2-7
CDR3 protein: CSMKTSTYYEQYF

V gene: TRBV27
J gene: TRBJ2-5
CDR3 protein: CASSLEGYGETQYF

V gene: TRBV5-8
J gene: TRBJ2-7
CDR3 protein: CASSLGTRPGDEQYF

V gene: TRBV4-2
J gene: TRBJ2-1
CDR3 protein: CASSLLSGQGPYNEQFF

V gene: TRBV7-8
J gene: TRBJ2-6
CDR3 protein: CASSTQVRPPLGANVLTF